What follows are 5 T cell receptor beta chains derived from one specimen sequenced in a study of CD8 T cells in ankylosing spondylitis. One entry per CDR3 protein results from TCRdb running MiXCR on the 5' RACE reads. The sample records 250,000 or so distinct CDR3 sequences, around 10% being singletons. Source material: blood, either unsorted or a sorted T cell fraction (not recorded which). The receptors stem from a male donor with ankylosing spondylitis or in good health (not recorded which).

This clonotype showed up many times. The chain combines TRBV5-1 with TRBJ2-1; possibly TRBD2 for D (6 bases). The CDR3 contains 13 residues. Per the germline V gene, CDR1 is SGHRS and CDR2 is YFSETQ. V shed 4 bases and J shed 8 bases, with 13 bases lying between them. As DNA, the CDR3 is TGCGCCAGCAGCCTCCAGGAGGGTTATGAGCAGTTCTTC. It codes for CASSLQEGYEQFF.

This clonotype was recorded at least ten times. The V gene is TRBV20-1, the J gene TRBJ2-7, with unresolved D. With 3 bases removed from V and 1 base from J, the gap between germline ends came to 10 bases. CDR1 and CDR2 (germline): DFQATT, SNEGSKA (reference sequence). The CDR3 has 13 residues. The CDR3 loop is CSARDGRSYEQYF. In DNA, the CDR3 is TGCAGTGCTAGGGACGGACGGTCCTACGAGCAGTACTTC.

The J gene is TRBJ1-4, the V gene TRBV5-1; 10 bases agree with TRBD1. Germline V CDR1 and CDR2: SGHRS, YFSETQ. With 4 bases clipped from V and 7 bases from J, the junction kept 7 bases outside the gene matches. This CDR3 comprises 15 residues. In nucleotides, the CDR3 is TGCGCCAGCAGCCGCACGGGACAGGGGATTGAAAAACTGTTTTTT. It yields the protein CASSRTGQGIEKLFF. Full variable domain (missing parts from reference TRBV5-1 and TRBJ1-4): KAGVTQTPRYLIKTRGQQVTLSCSPISGHRSVSWYQQTPGQGLQFLFEYFSETQRNKGNFPGRFSGRQFSNSRSEMNVSTLELGDSALYLCASSRTGQGIEKLFFGSGTQLSVL.

This clonotype was picked up a small number of times. Here the CDR3 reads CASSSLTGQETQYF. CDR3 DNA sequence: TGTGCCAGCAGCTCCTTAACAGGCCAAGAGACCCAGTACTTC. The V call is TRBV7-7, the J call TRBJ2-5; D may be TRBD1 (5 bases). Trimming left V 4 bases short and J 1 base short, with 10 bases between. Per germline, CDR1 SSHAT and CDR2 FNYEAQ (reference sequence). The CDR3 is made up of 14 amino acids.

In its sample, this clonotype was seen many times. CDR3 in DNA: TGTGCCAGCAGCTGTCTGTATGGCTACACCTTC. This gives the protein CASSCLYGYTF. The V call is TRBV7-7, the J call TRBJ1-2; D unclear. V shed 4 bases and J shed 5 bases, with 5 bases lying between them. CDR3 size: 11 residues. Germline V lookup: CDR1 SSHAT, CDR2 FNYEAQ (reference sequence).